This TCR beta chain was captured by sequencing in a study of beta chain features in type 1 diabetes. Study overall: Across all samples, about 100,000,000 sorted cells were examined. Overall study results and limits: Within each of all four CD4+ subsets, Type 1 diabetes patients had TCRB CDR3s that were moderately but significantly shorter.

Concerning this clone itself: Its cognate antigen is unknown.

Expressed TCRB transcripts were sequenced, since all the RNA that had been isolated was reverse transcribed. The average read count of naive, central memory and regulatory T cell samples was approximately 3.5 million. Profiled with immunoSEQ multiplex PCR; TCRdb holds only in-frame clones, not every one. This table holds 100,000 to 150,000 clones, around 8.8% found once. Donors underwent one heparinised blood draw, about 120 mL on average. All sorted populations exceeded 98% purity. Per germline, CDR1 LNHDA and CDR2 SQIVND (reference sequence). CDR3 length: 13 amino acids. With 4 bases removed from V and 8 bases from J, the gap between germline ends came to 9 bases.

The chain recombines TRBV19 with TRBJ1-6, with D unclear. The sequence came from a man aged 25 to 40 with type 1 diabetes. Specimen: central memory CD4+ T cells from blood. This CDR3 is CASSRIGDSPLHF. The CDR3 coding sequence is TGTGCCAGTAGTAGGATCGGGGATTCACCCCTCCACTTT.